One and the same sample provided the 5 T cell receptor beta chains below, sequenced in a study of cytomegalovirus exposure and HLA in healthy donors. 13 Jbeta primers and 60 Vbeta primers were used for the PCR. Using immunoSEQ multiplex PCR, the repertoire was profiled, and TCRdb retains in-frame clones only, with some absent. The table includes 150,000 or so clones, around 80% detected once. Sequenced: PBMCs. These receptors were collected from a woman between 35 and 50 years old in good health and CMV-seronegative.

J is TRBJ2-7 and V is TRBV28, with D possibly being TRBD2 (5 bases). The CDR3 is made up of 15 amino acids. Trimming pared 5 bases from V and 6 bases from J, leaving 20 bases between. The germline CDR1 and CDR2 sequences are MDHEN and SYDVKM. The CDR3 DNA sequence: TGTGCCAGCAGTCTGCTCGGACTGGGGAGTACCGAGCAGTACTTC. It yields the protein CASSLLGLGSTEQYF.

The V and J genes are TRBV27 and TRBJ1-5, with a weak D call TRBD1 (5 bases). Germline V gives CDR1 MNHEY, CDR2 SMNVEV (reference sequence). CDR3 length: 14 amino acids. With 6 bases removed from V and 3 bases from J, the gap between germline ends came to 12 bases. This CDR3 reads CASRGLGDNQPQHF. The CDR3 nucleotides read TGTGCCAGCAGGGGACTCGGGGACAATCAGCCCCAGCATTTT.

The chain has TRBV2 and TRBJ1-4, with D possibly being TRBD1 (6 bases). This CDR3 is built from 11 residues. V was shortened by 7 bases and J by 8 bases, with 8 bases between the two germline ends. Germline V CDR1 and CDR2: SNHLY, FYNNEI. CDR3 residues: CASKGGEKLFF. In DNA, the CDR3 is TGTGCCAGCAAGGGGGGGGAAAAACTGTTTTTT.

In this sample, this clone turned up a few times. The identical CDR3 is also encoded by other nucleotide sequences in the sample. This chain uses TRBV9 with TRBJ2-2; weak D call: TRBD2 (6 bases). The CDR3 runs 15 residues. Trimming removed 0 bases at V and 1 base at J, with 7 bases between. CDR1 SGDLS and CDR2 YYNGEE come from the germline V gene. The CDR3 coding sequence is TGTGCCAGCAGCGTAGTGGGAGGGAACACCGGGGAGCTGTTTTTT. Residues: CASSVVGGNTGELFF.

CDR3: CASSLQGQGGYTF. The CDR3 coding sequence is TGTGCCAGCAGCCTACAGGGTCAGGGGGGCTACACCTTC. The chain has TRBV2 and TRBJ1-2; D is perhaps TRBD1 (6 bases). This CDR3 spans 13 amino acids. The V gene lost 6 bases and the J gene lost 8 bases, with 16 bases spanning the gap. CDR1 is SNHLY, CDR2 FYNNEI, per germline.